What follows is one T cell receptor beta chain and its context. Which antigen it targets is not known. No base-level quality is on record; no much larger clone is a single base apart. The data stem from a study of glioma-infiltrating T cells after dendritic cell vaccination (TCRdb year 2016). About the full investigation: A cohort of about 15 glioblastoma patients from Phase I and II dendritic cell vaccination trials was included, of whom 9 were newly diagnosed and 6 had recurrent disease. In glioblastoma patients vaccinated with dendritic cells, deep sequencing of TCR beta CDR3 regions served to measure the amount of tumor-infiltrating lymphocytes and to compare repertoires between tumor and blood. TCR sequencing metrics, including TIL content and tumor-blood repertoire overlap, were correlated with survival after dendritic cell vaccination. The vaccine consisted of monocyte-derived dendritic cells cultured less than 9 days with IL-4 and GM-CSF, then pulsed overnight with autologous tumor lysate. Patients received three intradermal dendritic cell vaccine injections at biweekly intervals in the arm below the axilla. Between the early 2000s and the early 2010s, the patients were given dendritic cell vaccination pulsed with autologous tumor lysate.

What the study reported, not specific to this receptor: No direct relationship between TCR clonality and survival was found, suggesting a diverse polyclonal response may matter. The cohort was small and heterogeneous, only a few patients had full blood and tumor sets, and even fewer had initial-recurrent tumor pairs. The three-group TCR overlap response model was described as speculative and requiring prospective validation. Higher estimated pretreatment TIL content predicted longer time to progression and overall survival after dendritic cell vaccination.

The sample's time point label, in plain terms: after dendritic cell vaccination, including at tumor progression/relapse. Patients were selected for having adequate residual fresh-frozen tumor tissue and more than two years of available survival data. Molecular status otherwise varied across the glioblastoma patients, but none of them carried an isocitrate dehydrogenase mutation. PBMC were collected before vaccination, two weeks after the third vaccination, and at tumor progression if progression occurred. The Qiagen DNeasy Blood extraction Kit was used for extraction of genomic DNA. The immunoSEQ assay amplified TCRB CDR3 regions from approximately 2 micrograms of genomic DNA, or from all available DNA when less than that amount was available. Multiplex PCR used 60 forward primers for TCR V beta segments and 13 reverse primers for J beta segments. To estimate the number of reads per starting template, synthetic control templates were added to each sample at limiting dilution. The Illumina HiSeq System generated 87 bp sequencing reads. The published analysis was carried out like this. PCR and sequencing errors were removed by a nearest neighbor algorithm that merged closely related sequences. TCR overlap was defined as the percentage of unique tumor TCR beta sequences that were also found in the peripheral blood of the same patient. As stored in TCRdb, this immuneACCESS dataset retains in-frame rearrangements with V and J assigned. A fraction of the clones does not appear; measured against another copy, unresolved V genes explain less than half of the discrepancy, and the remainder lacks a known reason. V, J and clone size were drawn from that table, and D and trimming were deduced from the DNA. In all, the sample holds roughly 85,000 clones, and about 85% of those were seen once. Of the sample, about 8.5% is held by the ten largest clones.

Looking up the germline V gene yields CDR1 SGHDT and CDR2 YYEEEE. Including cysteine and phenylalanine, the CDR3 has 14 amino acids. Of all the DNA, just the CDR3 is kept, 42 bases in frame from base 1. V loses 1 base, J loses 4 bases, and the germline ends lie 11 bases apart. Sequenced material: blood, taken after dendritic cell vaccination. The source of this sequence is a human donor with glioblastoma. The chain joins TRBV5-6 to TRBJ1-2; a confident D gene designation cannot be given. The sequence in DNA is TGTGCCAGCAGCTTGCTGGGCGTGGGCTATGGCTACACCTTC. This encodes CASSLLGVGYGYTF. The full variable domain, with segments outside the CDR3 supplied by the reference TRBV5-6 and TRBJ1-2 proteins, appears as DAGVTQSPTHLIKTRGQQVTLRCSPKSGHDTVSWYQQALGQGPQFIFQYYEEEERQRGNFPDRFSGHQFPNYSSELNVNALLLGDSALYLCASSLLGVGYGYTFGSGTRLTVV.